This TCR beta chain was recorded in a study of shared clonotypes between healthy human individuals. Study-wide context: Three plates each covered CD4 naive and memory; CD8 naive two, CD8 memory one. Study results and caveats: In general, naive subsets displayed greater estimated richness than memory subsets did. Rarefaction indicated that sorted-subset sequencing remained incomplete although depth was large.

Profiling relied on immunoSEQ multiplex PCR, and the TCRdb table lists in-frame clones only, not all of them. The sample lists about 2.3 million clones, approximately 95% occurring once. Trimming cost V 3 bases and J 4 bases, with 8 bases left between them. The length of the CDR3 is 13 residues. Germline values: CDR1 MDHEN, CDR2 SYDVKM. This clone was found once. Its antigen is unidentified. This sequence originates from a young man in good health. Some clones in this sample may be carry-over from other donors' samples. The sample taken for sequencing was naive CD4+ T cells from PBMCs. Specified subset: CD45RA+ positively selected. J is TRBJ2-3 and V is TRBV28; D is unresolved. CDR3 sequence (DNA): TGTGCCAGCAGTTTTCTCGACGCAGATACGCAGTATTTT. It specifies CASSFLDADTQYF.